This is a list of T cell receptor beta chains from one sample in a study of regulatory T cells in long-lasting Graves disease. Each CDR3 protein is one row after TCRdb ran MiXCR on the multiplex PCR reads. The sample yields about 500,000 distinct CDR3 sequences, 12% seen once. This same sample was also part of a study on T cells in Graves' hyperthyroidism and ophthalmopathy.

The specimen comprised peripheral blood mononuclear cells (PBMCs), sampled at new diagnosis, from a patient treated with antithyroid drugs. These receptors all stem from a woman between 25 and 40 years old with Graves disease. CDR3s include the opening cysteine and the closing phenylalanine or tryptophan. Each record gives: D gene, clone size, V gene, J gene, CDR3 protein, CDR3 DNA. A D gene is named only where the DNA matches it firmly. Some rows mark clone size as missing; the rest say once, few, many or name a class of expanded clone.

D gene: .; clone size: .; V gene: TRBV20-1; J gene: TRBJ2-3; CDR3 protein: CSASRRLLTDTQYF; CDR3 DNA: TGCAGTGCTAGTAGACGATTGCTAACAGATACGCAGTATTTT
D gene: TRBD1; clone size: .; V gene: TRBV19; J gene: TRBJ2-7; CDR3 protein: CASTPRDRPYEQYF; CDR3 DNA: TGTGCCAGTACCCCGCGGGACAGGCCCTACGAGCAGTACTTC
D gene: TRBD2; clone size: many; V gene: TRBV28; J gene: TRBJ2-1; CDR3 protein: CASSWSSGSSYNEQFF; CDR3 DNA: TGTGCCAGCAGTTGGTCTAGCGGGAGCTCCTACAATGAGCAGTTCTTC
D gene: .; clone size: many; V gene: TRBV2; J gene: TRBJ2-7; CDR3 protein: CASSLPVTYEQYF; CDR3 DNA: TGTGCCAGCAGTTTGCCAGTTACCTACGAGCAGTACTTC
D gene: .; clone size: many; V gene: TRBV29-1; J gene: TRBJ1-2; CDR3 protein: CSVDSGHYNYGYTF; CDR3 DNA: TGCAGCGTTGATTCGGGACACTATAACTATGGCTACACCTTC
D gene: .; clone size: many; V gene: TRBV6-1; J gene: TRBJ2-7; CDR3 protein: CASSEFPGDEQYF; CDR3 DNA: TGTGCCAGCAGTGAATTCCCCGGGGACGAGCAGTACTTC
D gene: .; clone size: many; V gene: TRBV11-3; J gene: TRBJ2-3; CDR3 protein: CASSPSWERETDTQYF; CDR3 DNA: TGTGCCAGCAGCCCGTCATGGGAGAGGGAGACAGATACGCAGTATTTT
D gene: TRBD2; clone size: .; V gene: TRBV20-1; J gene: TRBJ2-3; CDR3 protein: CSATRLAGEGDTQYF; CDR3 DNA: TGCAGTGCTACCCGATTAGCGGGAGAGGGAGATACGCAGTATTTT
D gene: .; clone size: many; V gene: TRBV28; J gene: TRBJ2-7; CDR3 protein: CASSDSGTTSYEQYF; CDR3 DNA: TGTGCCAGTTCGGACTCCGGGACAACCTCCTACGAGCAGTACTTC
D gene: TRBD2; clone size: few; V gene: TRBV7-8; J gene: TRBJ2-1; CDR3 protein: CASTERETINEQFF; CDR3 DNA: TGTGCCAGCACTGAGCGGGAGACTATAAATGAGCAGTTCTTC
D gene: .; clone size: many; V gene: TRBV28; J gene: TRBJ1-1; CDR3 protein: CASSLRVTEAFF; CDR3 DNA: TGTGCCAGCAGTTTACGGGTGACTGAAGCTTTCTTT
D gene: TRBD2; clone size: .; V gene: TRBV7-8; J gene: TRBJ2-5; CDR3 protein: CASSFPGTSGSETQYF; CDR3 DNA: TGTGCCAGCAGCTTCCCCGGGACTAGCGGGAGCGAGACCCAGTACTTC
D gene: .; clone size: few; V gene: TRBV28; J gene: TRBJ2-7; CDR3 protein: CASSLQITYEQYF; CDR3 DNA: TGTGCCAGCAGTTTACAAATAACGTACGAGCAGTACTTC
D gene: .; clone size: many; V gene: TRBV27; J gene: TRBJ2-2; CDR3 protein: CASRLITSTGELFF; CDR3 DNA: TGTGCCAGCAGATTAATAACTAGTACCGGGGAGCTGTTTTTT
D gene: TRBD1; clone size: many; V gene: TRBV27; J gene: TRBJ1-1; CDR3 protein: CASSFLGQGEAFF; CDR3 DNA: TGTGCCAGCAGTTTCCTGGGACAGGGTGAAGCTTTCTTT
D gene: TRBD2; clone size: many; V gene: TRBV6-1; J gene: TRBJ2-3; CDR3 protein: CASSRLGVSPAGDTDTQYF; CDR3 DNA: TGTGCCAGCAGTAGGTTGGGAGTGTCTCCCGCGGGAGACACAGATACGCAGTATTTT
D gene: TRBD2; clone size: few; V gene: TRBV6-2/TRBV6-3; J gene: TRBJ2-7; CDR3 protein: CASSLGLAGGFYEQYF; CDR3 DNA: TGTGCCAGCAGTTTGGGACTAGCGGGAGGGTTCTACGAGCAGTACTTC
D gene: TRBD2; clone size: many; V gene: TRBV5-1; J gene: TRBJ2-2; CDR3 protein: CASSIRGGTGELFF; CDR3 DNA: TGCGCCAGCAGTATCCGCGGGGGCACCGGGGAGCTGTTTTTT
D gene: .; clone size: many; V gene: TRBV2; J gene: TRBJ1-5; CDR3 protein: CASSESLPLGQPQHF; CDR3 DNA: TGTGCCAGCAGTGAAAGTCTTCCTCTGGGACAGCCCCAGCATTTT
D gene: .; clone size: many; V gene: TRBV6-2/TRBV6-3; J gene: TRBJ2-1; CDR3 protein: CASSTLRGSYNEQFF; CDR3 DNA: TGTGCCAGCAGTACTCTGCGGGGCTCCTACAATGAGCAGTTCTTC
D gene: .; clone size: many; V gene: TRBV9; J gene: TRBJ2-7; CDR3 protein: CASGLSVGSYEQYF; CDR3 DNA: TGTGCCAGCGGGTTGTCGGTTGGCTCCTACGAGCAGTACTTC
D gene: .; clone size: many; V gene: TRBV5-6; J gene: TRBJ2-4; CDR3 protein: CASSLEGAKNIQYF; CDR3 DNA: TGTGCCAGCAGCTTGGAAGGGGCCAAAAACATTCAGTACTTC
D gene: .; clone size: many; V gene: TRBV7-3; J gene: TRBJ1-2; CDR3 protein: CASSSAAGRIYGYTF; CDR3 DNA: TGTGCCAGCAGCTCAGCGGCGGGACGGATCTATGGCTACACCTTC
D gene: TRBD1; clone size: many; V gene: TRBV18; J gene: TRBJ2-7; CDR3 protein: CASSPLTGGYEQYF; CDR3 DNA: TGTGCCAGCTCACCTTTGACAGGGGGCTACGAGCAGTACTTC
D gene: .; clone size: many; V gene: TRBV20-1; J gene: TRBJ2-5; CDR3 protein: CSATPRGRTWETQYF; CDR3 DNA: TGCAGTGCTACTCCTCGGGGTAGAACTTGGGAGACCCAGTACTTC
D gene: TRBD2; clone size: few; V gene: TRBV6-1; J gene: TRBJ2-3; CDR3 protein: CASSITLAGGTDTQYF; CDR3 DNA: TGTGCCAGCAGCATAACACTAGCGGGAGGGACAGATACGCAGTATTTT
D gene: TRBD2; clone size: many; V gene: TRBV11-2; J gene: TRBJ2-7; CDR3 protein: CASSLGSGIYEQYF; CDR3 DNA: TGTGCCAGCAGCTTAGGTAGCGGGATATACGAGCAGTACTTC
D gene: TRBD2; clone size: many; V gene: TRBV13; J gene: TRBJ2-3; CDR3 protein: CASSLEGLAGPSTDTQYF; CDR3 DNA: TGTGCCAGCAGCTTAGAGGGACTAGCGGGTCCTAGCACAGATACGCAGTATTTT
D gene: TRBD1; clone size: many; V gene: TRBV19; J gene: TRBJ2-1; CDR3 protein: CASSIRGTGTYNEQFF; CDR3 DNA: TGTGCCAGTAGTATACGGGGGACAGGCACCTACAATGAGCAGTTCTTC
D gene: .; clone size: .; V gene: TRBV5-6; J gene: TRBJ2-7; CDR3 protein: CASSLALSRGAYEQYF; CDR3 DNA: TGTGCCAGCAGCTTGGCATTGTCTAGGGGTGCCTACGAGCAGTACTTC
D gene: .; clone size: many; V gene: TRBV18; J gene: TRBJ2-7; CDR3 protein: CASSRLAQGGYEQYF; CDR3 DNA: TGTGCCAGCTCTCGGCTAGCTCAGGGGGGTTACGAGCAGTACTTC
D gene: TRBD1; clone size: many; V gene: TRBV6-1; J gene: TRBJ1-1; CDR3 protein: CASVRAGTGYTEAFF; CDR3 DNA: TGTGCCAGCGTCCGCGCGGGGACAGGCTACACTGAAGCTTTCTTT
D gene: .; clone size: .; V gene: TRBV6-1; J gene: TRBJ2-4; CDR3 protein: CASSQSDSGWQYF; CDR3 DNA: TGTGCCAGCAGTCAGTCGGACTCAGGATGGCAGTACTTC
D gene: .; clone size: few; V gene: TRBV3-1; J gene: TRBJ2-7; CDR3 protein: CASSQDPRTGTYEQYF; CDR3 DNA: TGTGCCAGCAGCCAAGATCCAAGGACGGGAACCTACGAGCAGTACTTC
D gene: .; clone size: .; V gene: TRBV9; J gene: TRBJ1-4; CDR3 protein: CASSVGGYGEKLFF; CDR3 DNA: TGTGCCAGCAGCGTAGGGGGATATGGTGAAAAACTGTTTTTT
D gene: TRBD1; clone size: .; V gene: TRBV5-4; J gene: TRBJ1-5; CDR3 protein: CASSLTRPGQANNQPQHF; CDR3 DNA: TGTGCCAGCAGCCTGACCCGCCCGGGACAGGCCAATAATCAGCCCCAGCATTTT
D gene: TRBD2; clone size: .; V gene: TRBV27; J gene: TRBJ2-3; CDR3 protein: CASSSLAGGPLTGVGTDTQYF; CDR3 DNA: TGTGCCAGCAGTTCACTAGCGGGAGGGCCATTAACCGGGGTGGGAACAGATACGCAGTATTTT
D gene: .; clone size: .; V gene: TRBV4-1; J gene: TRBJ1-2; CDR3 protein: CASSQNIGTPRYGYTF; CDR3 DNA: TGCGCCAGCAGCCAAAACATCGGGACACCTCGTTATGGCTACACCTTC
D gene: .; clone size: few; V gene: TRBV30; J gene: TRBJ1-5; CDR3 protein: CAWSQRGPGYQPQHF; CDR3 DNA: TGTGCCTGGAGCCAGCGGGGTCCAGGATATCAGCCCCAGCATTTT
D gene: TRBD2; clone size: .; V gene: TRBV2; J gene: TRBJ2-7; CDR3 protein: CASRDGTSGMTEQYF; CDR3 DNA: TGTGCCAGCAGGGACGGGACTAGCGGGATGACCGAGCAGTACTTC
D gene: .; clone size: many; V gene: TRBV7-2; J gene: TRBJ2-5; CDR3 protein: CASSLLGTIKETQYF; CDR3 DNA: TGTGCCAGCAGCTTACTTGGGACAATTAAAGAGACCCAGTACTTC
D gene: TRBD2; clone size: many; V gene: TRBV30; J gene: TRBJ2-7; CDR3 protein: CAWSVRGAGTSLEQYF; CDR3 DNA: TGTGCCTGGAGTGTACGGGGAGCCGGGACTAGCTTAGAGCAGTACTTC
D gene: .; clone size: .; V gene: TRBV20-1; J gene: TRBJ2-2; CDR3 protein: CSARDLGGAGELFF; CDR3 DNA: TGCAGTGCTAGAGATCTCGGGGGCGCGGGGGAGCTGTTTTTT
D gene: .; clone size: few; V gene: TRBV20-1; J gene: TRBJ1-5; CDR3 protein: CSARDASGDQPQHF; CDR3 DNA: TGCAGTGCTAGAGACGCATCCGGGGATCAGCCCCAGCATTTT
D gene: TRBD1; clone size: many; V gene: TRBV3-1; J gene: TRBJ1-1; CDR3 protein: CASSQYTGGRDEAFF; CDR3 DNA: TGTGCCAGCAGCCAATATACAGGGGGCCGAGATGAAGCTTTCTTT
D gene: .; clone size: many; V gene: TRBV28; J gene: TRBJ2-1; CDR3 protein: CASSFSPGYRNEQFF; CDR3 DNA: TGTGCCAGCAGTTTCTCTCCAGGGTATAGAAATGAGCAGTTCTTC
D gene: TRBD2; clone size: many; V gene: TRBV11-2; J gene: TRBJ2-1; CDR3 protein: CASSRGGYYNEQFF; CDR3 DNA: TGTGCCAGCAGCCGCGGGGGGTACTACAATGAGCAGTTCTTC
D gene: TRBD1; clone size: few; V gene: TRBV28; J gene: TRBJ2-1; CDR3 protein: CASSYRTGLNNEQFF; CDR3 DNA: TGTGCCAGCAGTTATAGGACAGGGCTGAACAATGAGCAGTTCTTC